The source of this TCR beta chain is a study of shared T cell receptors in the human thymus. The CDR3 runs 20 residues. Per germline, CDR1 MNHNS and CDR2 SASEGT. V lost 1 base, J lost 1 base, and 16 bases stayed unmatched. There are a few counts of this clone. Clones were read by immunoSEQ multiplex PCR, and TCRdb kept only the in-frame ones, dropping some. The profile covers roughly 560,000 clones, with approximately 80% appearing a single time and more than 0.01% taken by the ten largest. These data were also reused for a study on human thymus T cells. That source adds: Donation was from healthy Finnish infants who were having corrective surgery that addressed congenital heart defects. The thymus tissue came from resections taken during corrective heart surgery. Related work found strong thymic repertoire overlap between unrelated individuals.

The chain recombines TRBV6-1 with TRBJ2-3; 8 nucleotides align to TRBD2. The source material was thymocytes. The source of this sequence is a boy less than two years old with a congenital heart defect. CDR3 protein: CASSEGGRAGALRGTDTQYF. The DNA of the CDR3 is TGTGCCAGCAGTGAAGGAGGGCGAGCGGGAGCATTGCGGGGCACAGATACGCAGTATTTT.